This T cell receptor beta chain derives from a study of cytomegalovirus exposure and HLA in healthy donors. Study results and caveats: The Asian-associated ancestry cluster reportedly had fewer N-insertions than the roughly 670-donor mean in a later analysis.

The primer mix had 60 Vbeta and 13 Jbeta primers. The table came from immunoSEQ multiplex PCR; TCRdb's copy has only in-frame clones and leaves some out. The top ten clones hold 16% of a sample with about 98,000 clones, 65% to 80% of them seen once. The trim removed 4 bases at V and 0 bases at J, leaving 9 bases unmatched. Per germline, CDR1 LNHDA and CDR2 SQIVND (reference sequence). There are 17 residues in the CDR3. A remark on this clone: Antigen unknown.

The receptor was derived from a man aged 60 to 75 in good health and CMV-seropositive. Specimen: PBMCs. The V call is TRBV19, the J call TRBJ1-5; 7 bases map to TRBD1. CDR3 amino acids: CASSTPGGRYSNQPQHF. In DNA, the CDR3 is TGTGCCAGTAGTACTCCAGGGGGTCGGTATAGCAATCAGCCCCAGCATTTT.